These 18 T cell receptor beta chains were all obtained from the same sample, sequenced in a study of blood T cell repertoires in COVID-19. Clones were sequenced by immunoSEQ multiplex PCR, and TCRdb holds only the in-frame ones, with some missing. The data show about 150,000 clones, with around 85% seen just once and roughly 2.9% held by the top ten. The material sequenced was peripheral blood. The origin of the receptors is a woman aged 40 to 50 with active or convalescent COVID-19.

V and J are TRBV7-2 and TRBJ2-2; TRBD1 might be the D (5 bases). With 3 bases removed from V and 1 base from J, the gap between germline ends came to 6 bases. Looked up from germline, CDR1 is SGHTA and CDR2 is FQGNSA. The CDR3 is 14 residues long. The CDR3 nucleotides are TGTGCCAGCAGCTTCGGACAGAACACCGGGGAGCTGTTTTTT. Translated: CASSFGQNTGELFF.

The rearrangement links TRBV19 to TRBJ1-2; D ambiguous. Germline V gene data show CDR1 as LNHDA and CDR2 as SQIVND (reference sequence). V was trimmed by 2 bases and J by 8 bases, leaving 12 bases between them. The CDR3 is 13 amino acids. Written as DNA, the CDR3 is TGTGCCAGTAGTATAAGGCTTGGCGGCGGCTACACCTTC. Its translation is CASSIRLGGGYTF.

The chain recombines TRBV2 with TRBJ2-1; D is perhaps TRBD2 (6 bases). V dropped 6 bases and J dropped 4 bases, with 13 bases sitting between them. The CDR3 sequence is 14 residues long. The germline V gene encodes CDR1 SNHLY and CDR2 FYNNEI. Here the CDR3 reads CASSLGLIYNEQFF. The CDR3 nucleotides read TGTGCCAGCAGCCTAGGACTAATATACAATGAGCAGTTCTTC. The full variable domain, completed using reference TRBV2 and TRBJ2-1, is EPEVTQTPSHQVTQMGQEVILRCVPISNHLYFYWYRQILGQKVEFLVSFYNNEISEKSEIFDDQFSVERPDGSNFTLKIRSTKLEDSAMYFCASSLGLIYNEQFFGPGTRLTVL.

This chain links TRBV9 with TRBJ2-1; tentatively, D is TRBD2 (5 bases). Germline loops: CDR1 SGDLS, CDR2 YYNGEE. Trimming cost V 0 bases and J 3 bases, with 10 bases left between them. CDR3 length: 15 residues. The CDR3 region is CASSVEEGLYNEQFF. CDR3 coding DNA: TGTGCCAGCAGCGTAGAGGAAGGACTCTACAATGAGCAGTTCTTC.

The chain carries TRBV29-1 and TRBJ1-6; no firm D call. The V and J ends lost 6 bases and 8 bases respectively, with 17 bases between them. This CDR3 is built from 14 residues. Germline assignment: CDR1 SQVTM and CDR2 ANQGSEA. The CDR3 nucleotides are TGCAGCGTCGGAGGGCCGACCTCGGATTCACCCCTCCACTTT. Protein product: CSVGGPTSDSPLHF.

V and J are TRBV27 and TRBJ2-1, with D perhaps TRBD2 (5 bases). The length of the CDR3 is 17 residues. V was shortened by 3 bases and J by 2 bases, with 17 bases between the two germline ends. Germline-derived CDR1 and CDR2 are MNHEY and SMNVEV (reference sequence). This CDR3 reads CASSFLRPDGAYNEQFF. The CDR3, as DNA: TGTGCCAGCAGTTTCCTCAGACCCGACGGGGCCTACAATGAGCAGTTCTTC.

The J gene is TRBJ1-4, the V gene TRBV5-1; D is possibly TRBD1 (5 bases). Germline V gene data show CDR1 as SGHRS and CDR2 as YFSETQ. The germline V and J ends were trimmed by 1 base and 6 bases, with 10 bases remaining between them. CDR3 size: 14 residues. CDR3 in DNA: TGCGCCAGCAGCTTGACGACAGCCGATGAAAAACTGTTTTTT. Its protein product is CASSLTTADEKLFF.

This clone was counted only a few times. The chain joins TRBV28 to TRBJ2-7; 7 bases line up with TRBD1. Looked up from germline, CDR1 is MDHEN and CDR2 is SYDVKM. The CDR3 spans 14 residues. The V segment lost 6 bases and the J segment 3 bases; nucleotides outside the gene matches: 8. CDR3 in amino acids: CASRPRQGHYEQYF. For the CDR3, the DNA is TGTGCCAGCAGACCCCGACAGGGCCACTACGAGCAGTACTTC. Based on the CDR3 plus reference TRBV28 and TRBJ2-7, the full variable domain is DVKVTQSSRYLVKRTGEKVFLECVQDMDHENMFWYRQDPGLGLRLIYFSYDVKMKEKGDIPEGYSVSREKKERFSLILESASTNQTSMYLCASRPRQGHYEQYFGPGTRLTVT.

The gene calls are TRBV10-3 and TRBJ1-1; TRBD1 aligns across 9 bases. This CDR3 has 17 residues. Germline lookup yields CDR1 ENHRY and CDR2 SYGVKD. The V and J ends lost 6 bases and 3 bases, in that order; junction bases with no gene match: 14. This chain's CDR3 is CAISAQPGQGFDTEAFF. Here the CDR3 DNA reads TGTGCCATCAGCGCCCAACCGGGACAGGGTTTCGACACTGAAGCTTTCTTT.

CDR3 region: CAWSVPHRAYEQYF. CDR3 nucleotide sequence: TGTGCCTGGAGTGTACCCCACAGGGCCTACGAGCAGTACTTC. The chain is built from TRBV30 and TRBJ2-7; TRBD1 is a possible D gene (6 bases). There are 14 residues in the CDR3. Germline CDR1 reads GTSNPN; CDR2 reads SVGIG (reference sequence). Trimming cost V 0 bases and J 2 bases, with 11 bases left between them.

This clone was seen once. This chain links TRBV6-5 with TRBJ2-5; 9 nucleotides align to TRBD1. V was pared by 8 bases and J by 6 bases, with 4 bases of the junction left unmatched. Germline CDR1 is MNHEY and CDR2 is SVGAGI. This CDR3 has 12 residues. This chain's CDR3 is CASGTGWKTQYF. The CDR3 DNA sequence: TGTGCCAGCGGGACAGGGTGGAAGACCCAGTACTTC.

The chain carries TRBV7-2 and TRBJ2-7; tentative D call: TRBD1 (6 bases). The CDR3 consists of 13 residues. V was trimmed by 4 bases and J by 9 bases, leaving 16 bases between them. The V gene's germline CDR1 is SGHTA and CDR2 FQGNSA. The CDR3, as DNA: TGTGCCAGCAGCTCATACGACAGGTCCGGGCAGTACTTC. Residues: CASSSYDRSGQYF.

The chain uses TRBV18 and TRBJ2-2; D not certain. CDR3 length: 14 residues. The V gene's germline CDR1 is KGHSH and CDR2 LQKENI. Trimming removed 2 bases at V and 1 base at J, with 5 bases between. The DNA of the CDR3 is TGTGCCAGCTCACCAAGCAAGAACACCGGGGAGCTGTTTTTT. Translating gives CASSPSKNTGELFF.

The chain uses TRBV5-1 and TRBJ1-1; tentatively, D is TRBD1 (6 bases). The CDR3 runs to 16 residues. The V gene's germline CDR1 is SGHRS and CDR2 YFSETQ. With 2 bases removed from V and 0 bases from J, the gap between germline ends came to 14 bases. CDR3 protein: CASSFWITGMNTEAFF. CDR3 in DNA: TGCGCCAGCAGCTTTTGGATAACAGGGATGAACACTGAAGCTTTCTTT.

V gene TRBV27 combines with J gene TRBJ1-2; unclear D gene. Trimming pared 0 bases from V and 8 bases from J, leaving 19 bases between. The germline CDR1 and CDR2 sequences are MNHEY and SMNVEV (reference sequence). This CDR3 comprises 16 residues. The CDR3 loop reads CASSLSAAGIVGGYTF. The CDR3 nucleotides are TGTGCCAGCAGTTTATCCGCAGCGGGGATTGTGGGAGGCTACACCTTC.

The rearrangement uses TRBV28 and TRBJ1-5, with D perhaps matching TRBD1 (5 bases). The CDR3 has 12 amino acids. V was shortened by 6 bases and J by 6 bases, with 9 bases between the two germline ends. Germline loops: CDR1 MDHEN, CDR2 SYDVKM. This chain's CDR3 is CASRAGLQPQHF. The CDR3 DNA reads TGTGCCAGCAGAGCAGGGCTTCAGCCCCAGCATTTT.

The gene calls are TRBV19 and TRBJ2-2; TRBD2 agrees at 7 bases. V was pared by 6 bases and J by 6 bases, with 10 bases of the junction left unmatched. Germline V gene lookup returns CDR1 LNHDA and CDR2 SQIVND (reference sequence). This CDR3 region has 15 residues. The CDR3: CASRSWRELSGELFF. Here the CDR3 DNA reads TGTGCCAGTAGGAGTTGGCGGGAGTTATCCGGGGAGCTGTTTTTT.

CDR3 in amino acids: CASGLTSGRAGEQFF. CDR3 bases: TGTGCCAGCGGTCTTACTAGCGGGAGGGCCGGTGAGCAGTTCTTC. This sequence joins TRBV28 and TRBJ2-1; 13 bases align to TRBD2. Germline V gene data show CDR1 as MDHEN and CDR2 as SYDVKM. The CDR3 is 15 residues long. V shed 8 bases, J shed 9 bases, and the junction held 10 bases outside the gene matches.